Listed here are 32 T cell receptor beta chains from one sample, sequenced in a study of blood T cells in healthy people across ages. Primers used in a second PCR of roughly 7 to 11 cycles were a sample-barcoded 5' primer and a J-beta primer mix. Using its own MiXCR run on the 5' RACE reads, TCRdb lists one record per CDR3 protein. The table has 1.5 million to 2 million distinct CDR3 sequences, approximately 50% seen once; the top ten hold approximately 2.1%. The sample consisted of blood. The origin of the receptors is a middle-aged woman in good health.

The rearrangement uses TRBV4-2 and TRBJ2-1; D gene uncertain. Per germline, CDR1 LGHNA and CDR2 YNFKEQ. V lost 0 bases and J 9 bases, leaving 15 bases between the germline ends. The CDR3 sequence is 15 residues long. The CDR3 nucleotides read TGTGCCAGCAGCCAAGACGCGCTAGTCTCCGGTGAGCAGTTCTTC. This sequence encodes CASSQDALVSGEQFF.

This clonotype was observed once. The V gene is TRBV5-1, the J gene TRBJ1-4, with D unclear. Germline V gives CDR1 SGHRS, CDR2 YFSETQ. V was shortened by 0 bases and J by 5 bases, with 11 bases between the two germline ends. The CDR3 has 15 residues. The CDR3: CASSLGAGQNEKLFF. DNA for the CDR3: TGCGCCAGCAGCTTGGGTGCAGGCCAAAATGAAAAACTGTTTTTT.

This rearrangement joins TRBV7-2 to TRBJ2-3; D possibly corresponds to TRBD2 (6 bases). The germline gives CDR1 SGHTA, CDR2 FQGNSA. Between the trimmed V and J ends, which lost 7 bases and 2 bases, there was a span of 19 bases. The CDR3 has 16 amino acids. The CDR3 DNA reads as TGTGCCAGCATCCAACTAGGGAGGAAACCCACAGATACGCAGTATTTT. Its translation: CASIQLGRKPTDTQYF.

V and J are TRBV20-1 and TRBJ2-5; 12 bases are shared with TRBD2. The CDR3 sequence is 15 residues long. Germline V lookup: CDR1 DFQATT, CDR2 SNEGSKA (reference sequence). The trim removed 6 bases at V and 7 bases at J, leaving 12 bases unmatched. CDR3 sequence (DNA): TGCAGTGCCACCCGGGGACTAGCGGGCCCGGGGACCCAGTACTTC. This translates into CSATRGLAGPGTQYF.

The DNA for the CDR3 is TGCAGTGCAAGTCCAGGGGCCGAGCAGTTCTTC. Translating it yields CSASPGAEQFF. J is TRBJ2-1 and V is TRBV20-1; tentative D call: TRBD1 (6 bases). Germline-derived CDR1 and CDR2 are DFQATT and SNEGSKA (reference sequence). The CDR3 has 11 residues. Trimming took 6 bases from V and 10 from J, leaving 13 bases between them.

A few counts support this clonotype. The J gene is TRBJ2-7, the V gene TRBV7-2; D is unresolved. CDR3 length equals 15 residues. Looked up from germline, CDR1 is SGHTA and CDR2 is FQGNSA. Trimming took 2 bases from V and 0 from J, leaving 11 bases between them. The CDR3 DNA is TGTGCCAGCAGCTTAATCCCGGACGGCTCCTACGAGCAGTACTTC. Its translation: CASSLIPDGSYEQYF. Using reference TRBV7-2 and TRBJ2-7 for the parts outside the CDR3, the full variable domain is GAGVSQSPSNKVTEKGKDVELRCDPISGHTALYWYRQSLGQGLEFLIYFQGNSAPDKSGLPSDRFSAERTGGSVSTLTIQRTQQEDSAVYLCASSLIPDGSYEQYFGPGTRLTVT.

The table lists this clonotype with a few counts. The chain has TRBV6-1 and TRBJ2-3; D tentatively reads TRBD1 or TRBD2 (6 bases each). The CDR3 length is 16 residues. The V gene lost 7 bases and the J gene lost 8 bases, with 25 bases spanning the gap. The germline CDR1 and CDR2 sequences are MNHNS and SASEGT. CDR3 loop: CASNPGTPAQGGTQYF. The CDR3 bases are TGTGCCAGCAACCCCGGGACTCCCGCCCAAGGGGGTACGCAGTATTTT.

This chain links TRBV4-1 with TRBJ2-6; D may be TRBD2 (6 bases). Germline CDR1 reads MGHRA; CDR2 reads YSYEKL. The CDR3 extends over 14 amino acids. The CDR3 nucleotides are TGCGCTGGGGGGAACCTCTCTGGGGCCAACGTCCTGACTTTC. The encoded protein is CAGGNLSGANVLTF.

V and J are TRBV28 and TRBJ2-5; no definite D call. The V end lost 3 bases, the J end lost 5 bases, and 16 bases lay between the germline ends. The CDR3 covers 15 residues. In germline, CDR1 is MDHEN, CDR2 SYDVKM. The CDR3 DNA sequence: TGTGCCAGCAGTTTCCCGGGTCTGGGCATCGAGACCCAGTACTTC. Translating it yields CASSFPGLGIETQYF.

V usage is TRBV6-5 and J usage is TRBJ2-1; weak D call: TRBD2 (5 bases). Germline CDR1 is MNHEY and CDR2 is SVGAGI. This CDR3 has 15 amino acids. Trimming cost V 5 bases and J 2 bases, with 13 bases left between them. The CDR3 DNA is TGTGCCAGCAGTGGTTTGGGGAGCACCTACAATGAGCAGTTCTTC. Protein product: CASSGLGSTYNEQFF.

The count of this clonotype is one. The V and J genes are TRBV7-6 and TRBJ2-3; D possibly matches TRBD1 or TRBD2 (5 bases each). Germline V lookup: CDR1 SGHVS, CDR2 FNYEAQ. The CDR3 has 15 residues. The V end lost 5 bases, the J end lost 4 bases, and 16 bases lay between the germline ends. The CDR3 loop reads CASSKGLLGADTQYF. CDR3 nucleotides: TGTGCCAGCAGCAAAGGACTTCTGGGGGCAGATACGCAGTATTTT.

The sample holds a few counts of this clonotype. Written as DNA, the CDR3 is TGTGCCAGCAGCTTACTCCCCGACGAGCAGTACTTC. Translation gives CASSLLPDEQYF. This chain joins TRBV7-2 and TRBJ2-7, with unresolved D. The CDR3 has 12 amino acids. V lost 2 bases and J lost 5, with 7 bases in between. Germline-derived CDR1 and CDR2 are SGHTA and FQGNSA.

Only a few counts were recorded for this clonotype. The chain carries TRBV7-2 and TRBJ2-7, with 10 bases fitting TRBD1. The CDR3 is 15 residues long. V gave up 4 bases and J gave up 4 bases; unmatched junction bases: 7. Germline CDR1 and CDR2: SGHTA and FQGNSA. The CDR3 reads CASSSPGQGKYEQYF. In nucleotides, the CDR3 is TGTGCCAGCAGCTCTCCGGGACAGGGGAAATACGAGCAGTACTTC.

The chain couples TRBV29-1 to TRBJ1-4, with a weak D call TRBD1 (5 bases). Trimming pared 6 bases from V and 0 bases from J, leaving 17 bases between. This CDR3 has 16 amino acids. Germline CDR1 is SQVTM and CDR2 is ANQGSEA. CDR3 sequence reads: CSVAQGGAATNEKLFF. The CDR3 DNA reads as TGCAGCGTAGCCCAGGGTGGTGCTGCAACTAATGAAAAACTGTTTTTT.

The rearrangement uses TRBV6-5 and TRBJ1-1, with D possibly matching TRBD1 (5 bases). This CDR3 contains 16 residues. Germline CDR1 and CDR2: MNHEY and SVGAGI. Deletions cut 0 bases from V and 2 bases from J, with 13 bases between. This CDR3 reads CASSYSAQGPNTEAFF. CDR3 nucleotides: TGTGCCAGCAGTTACTCCGCTCAGGGACCCAACACTGAAGCTTTCTTT.

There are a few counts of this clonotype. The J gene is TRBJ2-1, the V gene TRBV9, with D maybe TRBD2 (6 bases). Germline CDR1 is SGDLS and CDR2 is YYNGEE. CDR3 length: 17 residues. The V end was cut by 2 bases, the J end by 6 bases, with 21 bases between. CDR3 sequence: CASSVFQTRLVGNEQFF. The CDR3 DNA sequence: TGTGCCAGCAGCGTTTTCCAGACTAGGTTGGTCGGCAATGAGCAGTTCTTC.

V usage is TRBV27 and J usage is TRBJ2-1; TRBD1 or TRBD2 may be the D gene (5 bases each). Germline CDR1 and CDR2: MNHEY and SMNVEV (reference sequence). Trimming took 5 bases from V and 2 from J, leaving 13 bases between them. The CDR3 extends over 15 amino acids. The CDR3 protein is CASSVGENPYNEQFF. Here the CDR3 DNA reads TGTGCCAGCAGTGTGGGGGAAAATCCCTACAATGAGCAGTTCTTC.

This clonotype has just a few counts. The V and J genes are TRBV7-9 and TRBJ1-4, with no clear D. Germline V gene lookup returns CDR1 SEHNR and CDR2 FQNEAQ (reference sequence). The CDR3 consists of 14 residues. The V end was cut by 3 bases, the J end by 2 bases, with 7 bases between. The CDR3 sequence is CASSLMATNEKLFF. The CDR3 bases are TGTGCCAGCAGCTTGATGGCGACTAATGAAAAACTGTTTTTT.

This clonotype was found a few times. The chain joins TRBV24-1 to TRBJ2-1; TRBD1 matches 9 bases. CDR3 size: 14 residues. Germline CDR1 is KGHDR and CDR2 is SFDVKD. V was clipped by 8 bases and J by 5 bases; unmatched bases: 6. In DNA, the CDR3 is TGTGCCACCAAACAGGGGGCGCGCAACAATGAGCAGTTCTTC. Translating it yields CATKQGARNNEQFF.

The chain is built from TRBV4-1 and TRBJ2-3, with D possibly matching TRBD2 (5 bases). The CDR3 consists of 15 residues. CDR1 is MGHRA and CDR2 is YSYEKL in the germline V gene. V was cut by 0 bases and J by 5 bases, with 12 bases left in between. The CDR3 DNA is TGCGCCAGCAGCCAAGATCTCCTAGCTAGAGATACGCAGTATTTT. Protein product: CASSQDLLARDTQYF.

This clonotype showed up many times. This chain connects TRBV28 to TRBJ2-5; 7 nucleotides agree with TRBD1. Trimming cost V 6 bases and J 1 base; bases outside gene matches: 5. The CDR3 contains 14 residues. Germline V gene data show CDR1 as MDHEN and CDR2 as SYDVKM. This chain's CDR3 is CASSPDRAQETQYF. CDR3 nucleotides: TGTGCCAGCAGCCCCGACAGGGCCCAAGAGACCCAGTACTTC.

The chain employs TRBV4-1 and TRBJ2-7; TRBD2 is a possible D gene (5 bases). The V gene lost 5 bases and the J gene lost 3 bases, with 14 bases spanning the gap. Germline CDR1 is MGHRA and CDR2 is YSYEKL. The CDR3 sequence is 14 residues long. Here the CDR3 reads CASSATDSRYEQYF. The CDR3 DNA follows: TGCGCCAGCAGCGCTACGGACTCCCGCTACGAGCAGTACTTC.

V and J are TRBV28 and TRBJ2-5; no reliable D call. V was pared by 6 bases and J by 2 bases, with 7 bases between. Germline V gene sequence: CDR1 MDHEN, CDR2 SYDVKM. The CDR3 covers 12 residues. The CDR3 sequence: CASSHLQETQYF. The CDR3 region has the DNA TGTGCCAGCAGCCACTTACAAGAGACCCAGTACTTC.

The CDR3 DNA follows: TGTGCCAGCAGTTATGAGCTTGAGGGAACGAGGAACATTCAGTACTTC. Its protein product is CASSYELEGTRNIQYF. The chain is built from TRBV7-8 and TRBJ2-4, with a tentative D call TRBD2 (5 bases). The CDR3 consists of 16 residues. The germline V gene has CDR1 SGHVS and CDR2 FQNEAQ. V shed 6 bases and J shed 7 bases, with 22 bases lying between them.

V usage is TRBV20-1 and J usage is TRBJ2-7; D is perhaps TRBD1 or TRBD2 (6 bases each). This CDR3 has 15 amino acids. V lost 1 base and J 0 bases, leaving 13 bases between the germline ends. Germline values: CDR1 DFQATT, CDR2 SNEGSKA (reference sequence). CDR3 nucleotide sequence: TGCAGTGCTAGAGGGGGGGCACGTAACTCCTACGAGCAGTACTTC. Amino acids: CSARGGARNSYEQYF.

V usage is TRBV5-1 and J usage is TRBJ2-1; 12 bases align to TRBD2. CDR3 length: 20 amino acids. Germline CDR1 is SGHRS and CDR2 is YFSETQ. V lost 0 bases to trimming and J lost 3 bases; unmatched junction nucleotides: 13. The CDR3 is CASSLAGSGLAGRVYNEQFF. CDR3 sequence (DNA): TGCGCCAGCAGCTTGGCCGGTTCCGGACTAGCGGGGAGAGTCTACAATGAGCAGTTCTTC. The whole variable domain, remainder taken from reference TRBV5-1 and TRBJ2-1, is KAGVTQTPRYLIKTRGQQVTLSCSPISGHRSVSWYQQTPGQGLQFLFEYFSETQRNKGNFPGRFSGRQFSNSRSEMNVSTLELGDSALYLCASSLAGSGLAGRVYNEQFFGPGTRLTVL.

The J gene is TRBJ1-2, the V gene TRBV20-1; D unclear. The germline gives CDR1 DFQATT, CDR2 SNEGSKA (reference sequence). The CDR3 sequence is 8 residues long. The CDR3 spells CGPIGYTF. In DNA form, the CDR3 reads TGCGGGCCTATCGGCTACACCTTC.

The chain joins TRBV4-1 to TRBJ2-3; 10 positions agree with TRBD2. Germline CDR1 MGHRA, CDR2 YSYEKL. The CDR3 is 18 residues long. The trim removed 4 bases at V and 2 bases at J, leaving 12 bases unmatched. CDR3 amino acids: CASSPRLAGGIFTDTQYF. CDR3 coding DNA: TGCGCCAGCAGCCCCCGGTTAGCGGGGGGAATTTTCACAGATACGCAGTATTTT.

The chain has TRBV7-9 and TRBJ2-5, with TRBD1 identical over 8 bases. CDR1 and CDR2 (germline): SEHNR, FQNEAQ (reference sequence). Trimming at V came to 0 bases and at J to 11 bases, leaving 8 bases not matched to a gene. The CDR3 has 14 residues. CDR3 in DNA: TGTGCCAGCAGCTTAGCAACAGGGGGAAATGAGCAGTACTTC. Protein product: CASSLATGGNEQYF.

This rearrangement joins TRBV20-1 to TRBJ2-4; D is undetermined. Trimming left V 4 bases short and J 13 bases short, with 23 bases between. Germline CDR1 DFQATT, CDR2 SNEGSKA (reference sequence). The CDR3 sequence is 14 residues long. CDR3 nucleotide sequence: TGCAGTGCTATGTCGAGGTTCCATAACCCGGAGCAGTACTTC. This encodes CSAMSRFHNPEQYF.

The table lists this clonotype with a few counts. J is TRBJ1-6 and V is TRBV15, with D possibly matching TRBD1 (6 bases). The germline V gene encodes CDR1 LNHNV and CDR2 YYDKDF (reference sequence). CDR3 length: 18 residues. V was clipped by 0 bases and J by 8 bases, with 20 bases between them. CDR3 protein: CATSREGQLEVGDSPLHF. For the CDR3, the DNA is TGTGCCACCAGCAGAGAAGGACAGCTTGAGGTGGGGGATTCACCCCTCCACTTT.

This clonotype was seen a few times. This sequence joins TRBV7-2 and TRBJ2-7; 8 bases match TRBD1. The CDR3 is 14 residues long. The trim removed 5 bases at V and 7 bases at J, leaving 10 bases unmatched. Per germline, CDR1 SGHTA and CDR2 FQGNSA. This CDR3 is CASSVGQGPSEQYF. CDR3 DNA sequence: TGTGCCAGCAGCGTCGGACAGGGTCCCTCTGAGCAGTACTTC.